This T cell receptor (beta chain) was found in a study of blood T cell repertoires in COVID-19. Study details: Italy, Spain and the United States were the sources of the convalescent and acute COVID-19 samples. Sources were T cells, B-cell-depleted T cells, or PBMCs; the material itself was cDNA or gDNA.

CDR3 size: 15 residues. CDR1 is SNHLY, CDR2 FYNNEI, per germline. The trim removed 10 bases at V and 2 bases at J, leaving 12 bases unmatched. Per the authors' pipeline: Using reference gene primer amplification, nucleated cell counts were estimated. Method: immunoSEQ multiplex PCR; TCRdb's copy keeps in-frame clones and lacks some. For V, J and clone size, that table is used; D and trimming come from the DNA. The sample holds 95,000 to 110,000 clones, around nine tenths seen once. The source material was peripheral blood. The chain uses TRBV2 and TRBJ2-3; 7 positions agree with TRBD1. This clonotype originated in a woman over 75 in a cohort sampled during active COVID-19. The chain's CDR3 is CATRGRTGTTDTQYF. The DNA of the CDR3 is TGTGCCACCAGGGGAAGGACAGGCACCACAGATACGCAGTATTTT.